Listed here are 32 T cell receptor beta chains from one sample, sequenced in a study of blood T cells in healthy people across ages. Next came a second PCR, run for about 7 to 11 cycles, which used a sample-barcoded 5' primer along with a J-beta primer mix. Each CDR3 protein gets one entry after TCRdb re-called the 5' RACE reads with MiXCR. Among roughly 800,000 distinct CDR3 sequences listed, around 36% were seen once. Sequences were obtained from blood. The receptors derive from a man aged 18-30 years in good health.

The chain uses TRBV29-1 and TRBJ2-3; 9 bases line up with TRBD1. This CDR3 contains 11 residues. The V gene end was trimmed by 6 bases and the J gene end by 8 bases; junction bases not matched to a gene: 3. The V gene's germline CDR1 is SQVTM and CDR2 ANQGSEA. Written as DNA, the CDR3 is TGCAGCGTAGCGGGACAGGGTACGCAGTATTTT. This translates into CSVAGQGTQYF.

This rearrangement joins TRBV5-1 to TRBJ2-5; tentatively, D is TRBD1 or TRBD2 (5 bases each). The end of the DNA is better explained by TRBJ2-7, so the J call may be wrong. Germline V gene sequence: CDR1 SGHRS, CDR2 YFSETQ. The CDR3 is 14 residues long. The chain's CDR3 is CASSYLLEGREQYF. Written as DNA, the CDR3 is TGCGCCAGCAGCTACCTACTCGAGGGGCGCGAGCAGTACTTC.

The J gene is TRBJ2-2, the V gene TRBV12-3 or TRBV12-4, with 15 bases lining up with TRBD2. CDR3 size: 18 residues. The J segment lost 3 bases and the V segment lost 4 bases, leaving 6 bases of the junction unmatched. CDR3 coding DNA: TGTGCCAGCAGTTGCCGGACTAGCGGGGGGGCAGACACCGGGGAGCTGTTTTTT. It yields the protein CASSCRTSGGADTGELFF.

The chain couples TRBV7-2 to TRBJ2-1, with TRBD2 matching over 9 bases. V gave up 4 bases and J gave up 5 bases; unmatched junction bases: 6. The CDR3 spans 15 residues. Germline V gene sequence: CDR1 SGHTA, CDR2 FQGNSA. The chain's CDR3 is CASSWGTSRDNEQFF. DNA for the CDR3: TGTGCCAGCAGCTGGGGGACTAGCAGGGACAATGAGCAGTTCTTC.

Turning to this clonotype: This clone may be a read error of a much larger clone one base away. V usage is TRBV4-3 and J usage is TRBJ1-5; D is uncertain. The V end was cut by 4 bases, the J end by 9 bases, with 13 bases between. This CDR3 spans 13 amino acids. From germline, CDR1 is LGHNA and CDR2 YSLEER. The CDR3 DNA reads TGCGCCAGCAGCCGAGATCGCGGTCGGCCCCAGCATTTT. Protein sequence: CASSRDRGRPQHF.

This clonotype appeared a few times. This chain connects TRBV12-5 to TRBJ2-1; D tentatively fits TRBD1 or TRBD2 (5 bases each). Germline CDR1 reads LGHNT; CDR2 reads FRNRAP. V was pared by 4 bases and J by 7 bases, with 23 bases between. The CDR3 spans 17 residues. CDR3 coding DNA: TGTGCTAGTGGTTCGGTAACCGAGGGGTTATCTCTGAATGAGCAGTTCTTC. It encodes CASGSVTEGLSLNEQFF.

The rearrangement links TRBV6-6 to TRBJ2-4; 10 bases are a match to TRBD1. The end of the DNA fits TRBJ2-7 better, so the J call may be wrong. The CDR3 extends over 12 amino acids. The germline V gene has CDR1 MNHNY and CDR2 SVGAGI (reference sequence). As DNA, the CDR3 is TGTGCCAGCGGGACAGGGGACTACGAGCAGTACTTC. It yields the protein CASGTGDYEQYF.

Remarks on this clonotype: A much bigger clone sits one base away, suggesting this may be a read error. This chain joins TRBV6-2 or TRBV6-3 and TRBJ2-1, with no clear D. CDR3 length: 13 residues. Germline-derived CDR1 and CDR2 are MNHEY and SVGEGT. The CDR3, as DNA: TGTGCCAGCAGTTATACAGATTACAATGAGCGGTTCTTC. As protein: CASSYTDYNERFF.

The J gene is TRBJ1-5, the V gene TRBV10-3; 7 nucleotides line up with TRBD1. This CDR3 comprises 16 residues. Germline V gene data show CDR1 as ENHRY and CDR2 as SYGVKD. V lost 5 bases, J lost 6 bases, and 13 bases stayed unmatched. CDR3 sequence (DNA): TGTGCCATCAGTCCGACAGGGCCGGGTATAGGTCAGCCCCAGCATTTT. Its protein is CAISPTGPGIGQPQHF.

The chain links TRBV4-2 to TRBJ2-2, with D perhaps given as TRBD1 or TRBD2 (5 bases each). Germline-derived CDR1 and CDR2 are LGHNA and YNFKEQ. The CDR3 covers 18 residues. Deletions cut 4 bases from V and 1 base from J, with 19 bases between. DNA for the CDR3: TGTGCCAGCAGCCTATTGCACATCCGGGGCCGGAACACCGGGGAGCTGTTTTTT. Translation: CASSLLHIRGRNTGELFF.

The chain recombines TRBV4-2 with TRBJ2-7; D might be TRBD2 (6 bases). The germline V and J ends were trimmed by 1 base and 0 bases, with 19 bases remaining between them. The CDR3 covers 18 residues. Germline V gene sequence: CDR1 LGHNA, CDR2 YNFKEQ. CDR3 bases: TGTGCCAGCAGCCAAGTTTGGAGGGGCGAAGGGAGCTCCTACGAGCAGTACTTC. Protein sequence: CASSQVWRGEGSSYEQYF.

This clonotype has only a few counts. The chain has TRBV4-2 and TRBJ1-5; 7 bases line up with TRBD1. This CDR3 region has 16 residues. Germline CDR1 and CDR2: LGHNA and YNFKEQ. The V segment lost 1 base and the J segment 4 bases; nucleotides outside the gene matches: 7. The CDR3 DNA reads as TGTGCCAGCAGCCAAGGCCGACAGGGATTGAATCAGCCCCAGCATTTT. Its protein product is CASSQGRQGLNQPQHF.

This clonotype has ten or more counts. V and J are TRBV6-2 or TRBV6-3 and TRBJ2-4, with D uncertain. The CDR3 runs 18 residues. From germline, CDR1 is MNHEY and CDR2 SVGEGT. Trimming took off 6 bases at V and 0 bases at J, with 21 bases between the two ends. The CDR3 loop is CASSHVPTMDLAKNIQYF. CDR3 sequence (DNA): TGTGCCAGCAGCCACGTACCCACTATGGACCTAGCCAAAAACATTCAGTACTTC.

The V gene is TRBV4-1, the J gene TRBJ2-5; 9 bases are a match to TRBD1. The CDR3 spans 17 residues. The junction had 9 bases not matched to a gene; V was cut back by 3 bases and J by 1 base. The germline CDR1 and CDR2 sequences are MGHRA and YSYEKL. Here the CDR3 reads CASSHYPDRGGQETQYF. The CDR3 DNA is TGCGCCAGCAGCCATTACCCTGACAGGGGGGGCCAAGAGACCCAGTACTTC.

This clonotype showed up many times. CDR3 sequence reads: CASSQDGGTDTQYF. DNA for the CDR3: TGCGCCAGCAGCCAAGATGGGGGAACAGATACGCAGTATTTT. The chain joins TRBV4-3 to TRBJ2-3, with D possibly being TRBD1 or TRBD2 (5 bases each). Germline V gene lookup returns CDR1 LGHNA and CDR2 YSLEER. CDR3 length equals 14 residues. V lost 0 bases, J lost 3 bases, and 7 bases lay in between.

The chain couples TRBV7-8 to TRBJ2-7; 8 bases match TRBD1. The V and J ends lost 11 bases and 7 bases, in that order; junction bases with no gene match: 13. The CDR3 length is 13 residues. Per the germline V gene, CDR1 is SGHVS and CDR2 is FQNEAQ. The CDR3 spells CAGSTGQDNEQYF. The CDR3, as DNA: TGTGCCGGTAGCACGGGACAGGACAATGAGCAGTACTTC.

The chain couples TRBV10-3 to TRBJ1-1; D is unresolved. V was clipped by 6 bases and J by 1 base, with 9 bases between them. CDR3 length: 13 amino acids. From germline, CDR1 is ENHRY and CDR2 SYGVKD. The CDR3 DNA reads as TGTGCCATCAGGTTTGCAGGGAACACTGAAGCTTTCTTT. Translation: CAIRFAGNTEAFF.

In the case of this clonotype: This may stem from a read error, because a much larger clone lies one nucleotide away. The chain recombines TRBV12-3 or TRBV12-4 with TRBJ2-5, with D hard to call. This CDR3 is built from 13 residues. V dropped 5 bases and J dropped 1 base, with 8 bases sitting between them. For the CDR3, the DNA is TGTGCCAGCAGTCCGGCGGCCCAAGAGACCCAGTACTTC. This sequence encodes CASSPAAQETQYF.

Points on this clonotype: Germline and junction disagree at one end, which may indicate a read error. The chain joins TRBV20-1 to TRBJ2-3, with D maybe TRBD1 (5 bases). This CDR3 is 14 amino acids long. Germline assignment: CDR1 DFQATT and CDR2 SNEGSKA (reference sequence). Written as DNA, the CDR3 is TGCAATGCTAGTTCACTCCCCAGGGCCGATACGCAGTATTTT. It yields the protein CNASSLPRADTQYF.

The V and J genes are TRBV24-1 and TRBJ2-7, with no clear D. The J call is in doubt because the DNA end fits TRBJ2-5 better. Germline V lookup: CDR1 KGHDR, CDR2 SFDVKD. The CDR3 is 17 residues long. CDR3 nucleotide sequence: TGTGCCACCAGTGATTTGAGTTCACCGGGTTTTGGGGAGACCCAGTACTTC. This encodes CATSDLSSPGFGETQYF.

This clonotype showed up just a few times. Relative to the germline gene, one junction end is altered; a read error may explain this. The V gene is TRBV15, the J gene TRBJ2-5, with unresolved D. The CDR3 is 12 residues long. Germline values: CDR1 LNHNV, CDR2 YYDKDF (reference sequence). CDR3 sequence (DNA): TGTGCCACCAGCAGAGACCAAGGGACCCAGTACTTC. It is translated as CATSRDQGTQYF.

Of note for this clonotype: A much larger clone is a single base away; this may be a read error. This rearrangement joins TRBV5-1 to TRBJ2-1, with 11 bases identical to TRBD2. The CDR3 length is 16 residues. Germline CDR1 is SGHRS and CDR2 is YFSETQ. The CDR3 DNA is TGCACCAGCAGCTTGGTGACTAGCGGGGCCTACAATGAGCAGTTCTTC. It yields the protein CTSSLVTSGAYNEQFF.

The CDR3, as DNA: TGTGCCAGCAGCCCATCTCCTTTTGCCTCGGGGCCCGCAGATACGCAGTATTTT. Its translation is CASSPSPFASGPADTQYF. The chain combines TRBV13 with TRBJ2-3, with D perhaps being TRBD1 or TRBD2 (5 bases each). V was trimmed by 5 bases and J by 4 bases, leaving 25 bases between them. The V gene's germline CDR1 is PRHDT and CDR2 FYEKMQ (reference sequence). The CDR3 runs to 18 residues. The full variable domain, its missing parts supplied by reference TRBV13 and TRBJ2-3, is AAGVIQSPRHLIKEKRETATLKCYPIPRHDTVYWYQQGPGQDPQFLISFYEKMQSDKGSIPDRFSAQQFSDYHSELNMSSLELGDSALYFCASSPSPFASGPADTQYFGPGTRLTVL.

V gene TRBV25-1 combines with J gene TRBJ2-4, with D perhaps TRBD1 or TRBD2 (5 bases each). The CDR3 is 16 amino acids. Germline V gene lookup returns CDR1 MGHDK and CDR2 SYGVNS. V was clipped by 7 bases and J by 2 bases, with 18 bases between them. The CDR3 region is CASIQEGRATKNIQYF. For the CDR3, the DNA is TGTGCCAGCATTCAAGAGGGGCGCGCGACCAAAAACATTCAGTACTTC. Complete variable domain (other parts from reference TRBV25-1 and TRBJ2-4): EADIYQTPRYLVIGTGKKITLECSQTMGHDKMYWYQQDPGMELHLIHYSYGVNSTEKGDLSSESTVSRIRTEHFPLTLESARPSHTSQYLCASIQEGRATKNIQYFGAGTRLSVL.

This clonotype was seen repeatedly, ten times or more. The J gene is TRBJ2-3, the V gene TRBV5-1; maybe TRBD2 (5 bases). V was pared by 4 bases and J by 0 bases, with 12 bases between. This CDR3 has 15 amino acids. Per germline, CDR1 SGHRS and CDR2 YFSETQ. The CDR3 bases are TGCGCCAGCAGCCTAGCAGAGACTAGCACAGATACGCAGTATTTT. Amino acid sequence: CASSLAETSTDTQYF.

V and J are TRBV7-9 and TRBJ2-1; D call uncertain. Germline V gene data show CDR1 as SEHNR and CDR2 as FQNEAQ (reference sequence). The CDR3 is 17 amino acids. V lost 5 bases to trimming and J lost 4 bases, with 21 bases between them. The CDR3 loop reads CASSPTLTHFFYNEQFF. The CDR3 DNA reads TGTGCCAGCAGCCCCACTCTGACACACTTTTTTTACAATGAGCAGTTCTTC.

This clonotype turned up a few times. This rearrangement joins TRBV4-2 to TRBJ2-7; maybe TRBD1 (5 bases). Trimming stripped 0 bases from V and 3 bases from J, with 15 bases between. Germline V gene data show CDR1 as LGHNA and CDR2 as YNFKEQ. The CDR3 has 16 amino acids. The CDR3 bases are TGTGCCAGCAGCCAAGAACAGGAGAAACTAATCTACGAGCAGTACTTC. This translates into CASSQEQEKLIYEQYF.

The V gene is TRBV20-1, the J gene TRBJ1-2; TRBD1 agrees at 8 bases. The CDR3 runs to 14 residues. CDR1 and CDR2 from the germline V gene are DFQATT and SNEGSKA (reference sequence). The V segment lost 5 bases and the J segment 2 bases; nucleotides outside the gene matches: 7. CDR3 nucleotides: TGCAGTGCTCTCATTGGACAGGGAAACTATGGCTACACCTTC. It yields the protein CSALIGQGNYGYTF.

This clonotype was recorded a few times. V gene TRBV6-6 combines with J gene TRBJ2-1, with 9 bases lining up with TRBD1. Germline V CDR1 and CDR2: MNHNY, SVGAGI (reference sequence). CDR3 length: 15 residues. J lost 8 bases, V lost 7 bases, and 12 bases had no gene match. CDR3 sequence reads: CASNLHGTGMYEQFF. CDR3 DNA sequence: TGTGCCAGCAATCTACACGGGACAGGGATGTATGAGCAGTTCTTC.

Regarding this clonotype: A read error may explain this, as a much larger clone is one base away. CDR3 protein: CSASYRGLHEQYF. The CDR3 DNA reads TGCAGTGCTAGCTATAGGGGACTCCACGAGCAGTACTTC. This chain connects TRBV20-1 to TRBJ2-7; possibly TRBD2 for D (6 bases). The germline CDR1 and CDR2 sequences are DFQATT and SNEGSKA (reference sequence). The V end was cut by 3 bases, the J end by 5 bases, with 14 bases between. CDR3 size: 13 residues.

This clonotype has ten or more counts. This chain joins TRBV29-1 and TRBJ2-3, with no clear D. Between the trimmed V and J ends, which lost 0 bases and 10 bases, there was a span of 17 bases. CDR3 size: 14 residues. Germline V gene sequence: CDR1 SQVTM, CDR2 ANQGSEA. CDR3 bases: TGCAGCGTTGAAGAGTGGGCTCAGACGCGATCGCAGTATTTT. As protein: CSVEEWAQTRSQYF.

CDR3: CASSQETGGRSDTQYF. DNA of the CDR3: TGCGCCAGCAGCCAAGAGACGGGGGGGCGGTCAGATACGCAGTATTTT. The chain couples TRBV4-3 to TRBJ2-3; 8 bases match TRBD2. V was clipped by 0 bases and J by 4 bases; unmatched bases: 6. This CDR3 is 16 amino acids long. Per germline, CDR1 LGHNA and CDR2 YSLEER.